These T cell receptor beta chains were read from a single sample in a study of T cells in Graves' hyperthyroidism and ophthalmopathy. TCRdb recomputed calls from the multiplex PCR reads with MiXCR, one row per CDR3 protein. The sample lists approximately 480,000 distinct CDR3 sequences; roughly 20% were seen once. The sample comprised blood. The receptors here all came from a man between 18 and 35 years old with Graves' hyperthyroidism. Each CDR3 is given with its conserved first and last residue. D genes are given only for firm matches. Clone size is not always given. Where it is, it says once, few, many or a class for expanded clones.

d_call clone_size j_call cdr3_length v_call cdr3_nt cdr3_aa
NA many TRBJ1-2 15 TRBV4-1 TGCGCCAGCAGCCAAGAAAGTGGCAGCAACTATGGCTACACCTTC CASSQESGSNYGYTF
TRBD1 few TRBJ1-2 14 TRBV18 TGTGCCAGCTCACCACGGACAGGGGCCGATGGCTACACCTTC CASSPRTGADGYTF
TRBD2 many TRBJ2-4 17 TRBV12-3/TRBV12-4 TGTGCCAGCAGTAGGACTAGCGGGGGTCTGGGGGGGAACATTCAGTACTTC CASSRTSGGLGGNIQYF
NA NA TRBJ1-3 16 TRBV15 TGTGCCACCAGCAGAGATCTCGAGAGGTTTGGAAACACCATATATTTT CATSRDLERFGNTIYF
TRBD1 NA TRBJ2-7 15 TRBV6-1 TGTGCCGGCACTCCACGTTATCAGGGGGACCACGAGCAGTACTTC CAGTPRYQGDHEQYF
TRBD2 few TRBJ2-5 17 TRBV2 TGTGCCAGCAGTGAAGGGGCACTAGCGGGTTGGGGAGAGACCCAGTACTTC CASSEGALAGWGETQYF
TRBD2 medium-sized TRBJ2-5 15 TRBV6-4 TGTGCCAGCAGTGACACTACTAGCGGATCCCAGACCCAGTACTTC CASSDTTSGSQTQYF
NA NA TRBJ2-5 15 TRBV12-3/TRBV12-4 TGTGCCAGCAGTTTAGCCCGCGGCGCGCCAGAGACCCAGTACTTC CASSLARGAPETQYF
TRBD1 many TRBJ1-5 14 TRBV12-3/TRBV12-4 TGTGCCAGCAGCCAGGACAGGGGAGAACAGCCCCAGCATTTT CASSQDRGEQPQHF
TRBD1 many TRBJ1-1 14 TRBV6-1 TGTGCCAGCAGGCCCAGGGGGCGGTGGACTGAAGCTTTCTTT CASRPRGRWTEAFF